What follows are 30 T cell receptor beta chains derived from one specimen sequenced in a study of blood T cells in healthy people across ages. Sample-barcoded 5' priming and a J-beta primer mix drove a second PCR of roughly 7 to 11 cycles. TCRdb re-derived calls from the 5' RACE reads in MiXCR, one entry per CDR3 protein. The data hold some 1.8 million distinct CDR3 sequences, with about 39% observed a single time. Sequenced material: blood. The receptors were gathered from a human donor in good health.

This clonotype was observed a handful of times. This sequence joins TRBV7-2 and TRBJ1-5; unclear D gene. The CDR3 consists of 13 residues. V lost 5 bases and J lost 10, with 15 bases in between. Looked up from germline, CDR1 is SGHTA and CDR2 is FQGNSA. This chain's CDR3 is CASSRSTQSPQHF. CDR3 in DNA: TGTGCCAGCAGCCGAAGCACCCAATCACCCCAGCATTTT.

This clonotype was observed a few times. The CDR3 sequence is CASGELASDTQYF. CDR3 nucleotide sequence: TGTGCCAGCGGAGAACTAGCGTCAGATACGCAGTATTTT. This chain links TRBV7-2 with TRBJ2-3; TRBD2 aligns across 7 bases. Germline CDR1 and CDR2: SGHTA and FQGNSA. The J segment lost 4 bases and the V segment lost 8 bases, leaving 6 bases of the junction unmatched. CDR3 size: 13 residues.

This clonotype was seen more than once but under ten times. The CDR3 DNA reads as TGCAGTGCTAGAGATCGGACAAACCAAGAGACCCAGTACTTC. Its translation: CSARDRTNQETQYF. The chain is built from TRBV20-1 and TRBJ2-5; D is possibly TRBD1 (5 bases). Trimming took 0 bases from V and 0 from J, leaving 8 bases between them. CDR3 size: 14 residues. Looked up from germline, CDR1 is DFQATT and CDR2 is SNEGSKA (reference sequence).

The chain carries TRBV6-2 or TRBV6-3 and TRBJ2-7; TRBD1 aligns across 8 bases. The CDR3 consists of 15 residues. The V segment lost 7 bases and the J segment 3 bases; nucleotides outside the gene matches: 11. Germline CDR1 reads MNHEY; CDR2 reads SVGEGT. The CDR3 DNA reads as TGTGCCAGCACTCCTTGGGACAGGATGAACTACGAGCAGTACTTC. Translation: CASTPWDRMNYEQYF.

The rearrangement uses TRBV19 and TRBJ2-1, with TRBD2 matching over 8 bases. Germline V gives CDR1 LNHDA, CDR2 SQIVND (reference sequence). The CDR3 is made up of 16 amino acids. With V trimmed by 9 bases and J by 2 bases, 12 bases remained unmatched. CDR3 coding DNA: TGTGCCAGCTCTCCACTAGCGGATATCCCCTACAATGAGCAGTTCTTC. Translating it yields CASSPLADIPYNEQFF.

The rearrangement joins TRBV4-1 to TRBJ2-7, with D possibly being TRBD1 (5 bases). The V gene lost 0 bases and the J gene lost 0 bases, with 9 bases spanning the gap. Germline CDR1 MGHRA, CDR2 YSYEKL. The length of the CDR3 is 15 residues. The CDR3 protein is CASSQESRVSYEQYF. The CDR3 nucleotides read TGCGCCAGCAGCCAAGAATCCAGGGTCTCCTACGAGCAGTACTTC.

The chain uses TRBV4-2 and TRBJ1-2; no clear D gene. This CDR3 spans 17 amino acids. CDR1 and CDR2 (germline): LGHNA, YNFKEQ. V was pared by 0 bases and J by 4 bases, with 18 bases between. CDR3 coding DNA: TGTGCCAGCAGCCAAGATCGCGTTGGCGCGAGCTTCTATGGCTACACCTTC. Amino acids: CASSQDRVGASFYGYTF.

The rearrangement uses TRBV11-1 and TRBJ2-3; 10 positions match TRBD2. This CDR3 spans 21 amino acids. Germline V gene data show CDR1 as SGHAT and CDR2 as FQDESV (reference sequence). Losses at the gene ends were 2 bases for V and 2 bases for J; bases not matched to a gene: 19. CDR3 residues: CASSLQIAGGPNSHSTDTQYF. The CDR3 bases are TGTGCCAGCAGCTTACAGATAGCGGGGGGCCCGAACTCACACTCCACAGATACGCAGTATTTT.

This clonotype has only a few counts. The chain combines TRBV6-5 with TRBJ2-5; D uncertain. V lost 4 bases and J 4 bases, leaving 16 bases between the germline ends. CDR3 length: 15 residues. Germline V CDR1 and CDR2: MNHEY, SVGAGI. CDR3 protein: CASSSNDPGGETQYF. CDR3 DNA: TGTGCCAGCAGTTCAAACGATCCCGGCGGAGAGACCCAGTACTTC.

The J gene is TRBJ2-3, the V gene TRBV20-1; D is unresolved. Germline-derived CDR1 and CDR2 are DFQATT and SNEGSKA (reference sequence). The germline V and J ends were trimmed by 3 bases and 5 bases, with 18 bases remaining between them. The CDR3 spans 15 residues. The DNA for the CDR3 is TGCAGTGCTAGTCCCCATGCTGTAGAAGGAGATACGCAGTATTTT. Protein: CSASPHAVEGDTQYF.

This chain uses TRBV29-1 with TRBJ2-5; 11 bases are shared with TRBD1. The tail of the sequence fits TRBJ2-7 better, so the J call may be wrong. CDR3 size: 14 residues. CDR1 and CDR2 (germline): SQVTM, ANQGSEA. As DNA, the CDR3 is TGCAGCGTTTCGACCGGGACAGGGGGGGACGAGCAGTACTTC. It encodes CSVSTGTGGDEQYF.

This sequence joins TRBV27 and TRBJ2-5, with 7 bases fitting TRBD1. After removal of 6 bases from V and 3 bases from J, the junction contained 10 bases not matched to a gene. This CDR3 contains 15 residues. Germline CDR1 MNHEY, CDR2 SMNVEV (reference sequence). The CDR3 bases are TGTGCCAGCAGCCCCGGACAGGCCTGGAAAGAGACCCAGTACTTC. It is translated as CASSPGQAWKETQYF.

The chain has TRBV24-1 and TRBJ1-2; D is unclear. Germline-derived CDR1 and CDR2 are KGHDR and SFDVKD. Trimming took 4 bases from V and 2 from J, leaving 10 bases between them. The CDR3 loop spans 14 amino acids. The chain's CDR3 is CATSDPTVNYGYTF. Here the CDR3 DNA reads TGTGCCACCAGTGACCCCACAGTGAACTATGGCTACACCTTC.

This clonotype turned up a few times. The V call is TRBV5-1, the J call TRBJ1-4; no firm D call. V was pared by 6 bases and J by 8 bases, with 14 bases between. Per germline, CDR1 SGHRS and CDR2 YFSETQ. CDR3 size: 13 residues. The CDR3 loop is CASTGTVGEKLFF. DNA for the CDR3: TGCGCCAGCACCGGAACAGTGGGGGAAAAACTGTTTTTT.

The chain joins TRBV27 to TRBJ2-1, with 8 bases that match TRBD1. Germline V gene lookup returns CDR1 MNHEY and CDR2 SMNVEV (reference sequence). CDR3 length equals 15 residues. V lost 0 bases, J lost 12 bases, and 10 bases stayed unmatched. CDR3 nucleotide sequence: TGTGCCAGCAGTTTATCCCCCGACAGGGGAGGAGGGCAGTTCTTC. Its protein product is CASSLSPDRGGGQFF.

This clonotype was counted between two and nine times. The CDR3 DNA sequence: TGTGCCAGCAGCCCCTCGGGACAGCCCAACGTCCTGACTTTC. This sequence encodes CASSPSGQPNVLTF. The rearrangement uses TRBV7-9 and TRBJ2-6; 7 nucleotides match TRBD1. Germline values: CDR1 SEHNR, CDR2 FQNEAQ (reference sequence). V was clipped by 5 bases and J by 8 bases; unmatched bases: 6. The CDR3 contains 14 residues.

The rearrangement links TRBV20-1 to TRBJ1-5; no clear D gene. The length of the CDR3 is 13 residues. Germline values: CDR1 DFQATT, CDR2 SNEGSKA (reference sequence). With 2 bases removed from V and 4 bases from J, the gap between germline ends came to 9 bases. CDR3 in DNA: TGCAGTGCTAGAAGGTTGGGGAATCAGCCCCAGCATTTT. Translating gives CSARRLGNQPQHF.

This clonotype has only a few counts. V is TRBV29-1 and J is TRBJ1-2; D call uncertain. In germline, CDR1 is SQVTM, CDR2 ANQGSEA. The CDR3 runs to 13 residues. Trimming cost V 5 bases and J 2 bases, with 12 bases left between them. The CDR3 nucleotides are TGCAGCGTTAGTGGGATGGGGAACTATGGCTACACCTTC. This translates into CSVSGMGNYGYTF.

J is TRBJ2-7 and V is TRBV20-1, with D hard to call. Germline assignment: CDR1 DFQATT and CDR2 SNEGSKA (reference sequence). The CDR3 is 17 amino acids. V was clipped by 7 bases and J by 7 bases, with 32 bases between them. CDR3 residues: CSGTDLTLTPTTGEQYF. CDR3 DNA: TGCAGTGGTACGGACCTTACCCTTACCCCAACTACTGGGGAGCAGTACTTC.

The chain combines TRBV5-5 with TRBJ1-4, with D possibly matching TRBD1 (6 bases). The length of the CDR3 is 15 residues. V lost 2 bases, J lost 8 bases, and 16 bases lay in between. Germline CDR1 reads SGHKS; CDR2 reads YYEKEE (reference sequence). The chain's CDR3 is CASSFVGDTGEKLFF. The CDR3 bases are TGTGCCAGCAGCTTCGTTGGGGACACGGGGGAAAAACTGTTTTTT.

V gene TRBV20-1 combines with J gene TRBJ2-5; no clear D gene. CDR1 and CDR2 (germline): DFQATT, SNEGSKA (reference sequence). V was trimmed by 5 bases and J by 11 bases, leaving 12 bases between them. The CDR3 loop spans 10 amino acids. As DNA, the CDR3 is TGCAGTGCTTACCGGGTTGAGCAGTACTTC. Protein sequence: CSAYRVEQYF.

The rearrangement uses TRBV7-3 and TRBJ2-1; possible D gene TRBD1, 6 bases. Per the germline V gene, CDR1 is SGHTA and CDR2 is FQGTGA. V was cut by 4 bases and J by 9 bases, with 10 bases left in between. The CDR3 spans 12 residues. The CDR3 nucleotides are TGTGCCAGCAGCTCTACAGGGACTGAGCAGTTCTTC. Amino acid sequence: CASSSTGTEQFF.

There are a few counts of this clonotype. This sequence joins TRBV15 and TRBJ2-3; no firm D call. Per the germline V gene, CDR1 is LNHNV and CDR2 is YYDKDF (reference sequence). V was trimmed by 5 bases and J by 1 base, leaving 13 bases between them. The CDR3 sequence is 15 residues long. The DNA for the CDR3 is TGTGCCACCAGCTTAGTCGGTTATGGCACAGATACGCAGTATTTT. Translating gives CATSLVGYGTDTQYF.

This chain links TRBV9 with TRBJ2-1; 11 nucleotides line up with TRBD2. Looked up from germline, CDR1 is SGDLS and CDR2 is YYNGEE. This CDR3 is 16 amino acids long. V gave up 3 bases and J gave up 2 bases; unmatched junction bases: 4. The CDR3 bases are TGTGCCAGCAGCGCCGTAGCGGGGGGGCCCTACAATGAGCAGTTCTTC. Amino acid sequence: CASSAVAGGPYNEQFF.

In its sample, this clonotype was seen a few times. This chain uses TRBV12-5 with TRBJ2-7; 9 bases align to TRBD1. Germline CDR1 reads LGHNT; CDR2 reads FRNRAP. The junction had 4 bases not matched to a gene; V was cut back by 5 bases and J by 2 bases. CDR3 length: 14 amino acids. CDR3 sequence: CASGPRTGAYEQYF. The CDR3 DNA sequence: TGTGCTAGTGGTCCGAGGACAGGGGCCTACGAGCAGTACTTC.

This clonotype has only a few counts. The chain recombines TRBV20-1 with TRBJ2-1, with TRBD1 identical over 8 bases. This CDR3 is 15 amino acids long. V lost 6 bases and J lost 8; bases outside the gene matches: 15. CDR1 DFQATT and CDR2 SNEGSKA come from the germline V gene (reference sequence). CDR3 protein: CSAPPAGGFGDEQFF. The CDR3 coding sequence is TGCAGTGCCCCTCCCGCAGGGGGCTTTGGGGATGAGCAGTTCTTC.

The gene calls are TRBV12-3 or TRBV12-4 and TRBJ2-7, with unresolved D. Trimming took 0 bases from V and 5 from J, leaving 8 bases between them. The CDR3 contains 13 residues. CDR3 sequence (DNA): TGTGCCAGCAGTTTAGCTAGGAACGACGAGCAGTACTTC. This translates into CASSLARNDEQYF.

This clonotype was seen a few times. V and J are TRBV13 and TRBJ2-7; a possible D gene is TRBD2 (5 bases). The length of the CDR3 is 13 residues. The V end was cut by 5 bases, the J end by 5 bases, with 13 bases between. Germline V CDR1 and CDR2: PRHDT, FYEKMQ (reference sequence). The CDR3 sequence: CASSAGPGDEQYF. CDR3 DNA: TGTGCCAGCAGCGCGGGCCCCGGAGACGAGCAGTACTTC.

The chain recombines TRBV29-1 with TRBJ2-3; 9 nucleotides agree with TRBD1. The CDR3 consists of 15 residues. After removal of 6 bases from V and 0 bases from J, the junction contained 7 bases not matched to a gene. Germline V gene data show CDR1 as SQVTM and CDR2 as ANQGSEA. CDR3 DNA: TGCAGCGTCACAGGGGGCTGGGGTAGCACAGATACGCAGTATTTT. This translates into CSVTGGWGSTDTQYF.

The genes are TRBV7-2 and TRBJ2-3, with D perhaps TRBD2 (7 bases). From germline, CDR1 is SGHTA and CDR2 FQGNSA. Trimming took 1 base from V and 3 from J, leaving 17 bases between them. This CDR3 region has 17 residues. The chain's CDR3 is CASSLGKWGGFTDTQYF. The CDR3 DNA reads as TGTGCCAGCAGCTTAGGGAAGTGGGGGGGCTTTACAGATACGCAGTATTTT. Complete variable domain (other parts from reference TRBV7-2 and TRBJ2-3): GAGVSQSPSNKVTEKGKDVELRCDPISGHTALYWYRQSLGQGLEFLIYFQGNSAPDKSGLPSDRFSAERTGGSVSTLTIQRTQQEDSAVYLCASSLGKWGGFTDTQYFGPGTRLTVL.